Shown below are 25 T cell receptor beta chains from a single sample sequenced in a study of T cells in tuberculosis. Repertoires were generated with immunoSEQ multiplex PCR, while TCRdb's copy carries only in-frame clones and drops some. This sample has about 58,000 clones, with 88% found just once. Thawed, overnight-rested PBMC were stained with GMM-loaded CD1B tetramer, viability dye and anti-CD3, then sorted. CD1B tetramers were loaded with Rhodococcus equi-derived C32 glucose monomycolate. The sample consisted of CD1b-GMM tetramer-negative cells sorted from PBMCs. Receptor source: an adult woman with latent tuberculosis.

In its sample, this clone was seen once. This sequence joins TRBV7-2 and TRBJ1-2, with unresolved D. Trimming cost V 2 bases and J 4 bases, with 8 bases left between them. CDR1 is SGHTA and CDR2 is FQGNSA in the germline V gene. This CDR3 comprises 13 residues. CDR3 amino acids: CASSLLGAYGYTF. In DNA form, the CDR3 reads TGTGCCAGCAGCTTACTCGGTGCCTATGGCTACACCTTC.

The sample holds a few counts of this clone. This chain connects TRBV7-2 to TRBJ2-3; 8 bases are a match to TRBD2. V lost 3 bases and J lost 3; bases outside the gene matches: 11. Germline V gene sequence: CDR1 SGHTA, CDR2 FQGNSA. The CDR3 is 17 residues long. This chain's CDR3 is CASSLQSAGGFTDTQYF. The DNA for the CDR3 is TGTGCCAGCAGCTTGCAATCGGCGGGGGGCTTTACAGATACGCAGTATTTT.

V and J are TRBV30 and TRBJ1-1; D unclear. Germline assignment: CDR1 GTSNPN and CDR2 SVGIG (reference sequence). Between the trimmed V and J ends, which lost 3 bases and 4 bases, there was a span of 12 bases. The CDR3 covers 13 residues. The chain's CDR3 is CAWRAQSLTEAFF. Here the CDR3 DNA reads TGTGCCTGGAGGGCCCAGTCTCTCACTGAAGCTTTCTTT.

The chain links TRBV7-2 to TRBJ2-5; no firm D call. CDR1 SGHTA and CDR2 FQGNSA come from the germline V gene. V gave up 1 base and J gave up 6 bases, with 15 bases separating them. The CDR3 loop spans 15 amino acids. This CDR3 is CASSLDYLAAQTQYF. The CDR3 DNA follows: TGTGCCAGCAGCTTAGATTACTTAGCAGCACAGACCCAGTACTTC.

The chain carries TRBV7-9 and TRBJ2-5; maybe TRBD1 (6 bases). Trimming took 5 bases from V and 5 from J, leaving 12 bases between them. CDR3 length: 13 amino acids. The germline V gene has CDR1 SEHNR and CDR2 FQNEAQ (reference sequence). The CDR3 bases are TGTGCCAGCAGCACAAGGACAGACGAGACCCAGTACTTC. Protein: CASSTRTDETQYF.

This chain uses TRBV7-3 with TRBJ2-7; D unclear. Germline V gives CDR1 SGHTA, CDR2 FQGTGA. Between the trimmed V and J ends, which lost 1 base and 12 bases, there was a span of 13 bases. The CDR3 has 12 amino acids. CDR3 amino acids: CASSLNVRWSYF. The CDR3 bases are TGTGCCAGCAGCTTAAACGTCCGGTGGTCGTACTTC.

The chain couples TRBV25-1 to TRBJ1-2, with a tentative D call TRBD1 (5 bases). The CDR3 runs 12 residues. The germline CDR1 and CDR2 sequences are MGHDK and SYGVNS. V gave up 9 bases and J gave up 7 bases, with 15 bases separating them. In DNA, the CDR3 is TGTGCCAGTTCCCCGCAGGGCGGTGGCTACACCTTC. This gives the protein CASSPQGGGYTF.

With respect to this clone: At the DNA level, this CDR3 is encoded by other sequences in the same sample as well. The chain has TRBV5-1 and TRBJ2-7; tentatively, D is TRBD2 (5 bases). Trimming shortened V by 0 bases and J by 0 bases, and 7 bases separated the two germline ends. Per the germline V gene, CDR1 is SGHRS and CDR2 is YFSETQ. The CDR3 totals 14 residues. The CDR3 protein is CASSLGGSSYEQYF. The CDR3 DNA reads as TGCGCCAGCAGCTTGGGTGGGAGCTCCTACGAGCAGTACTTC.

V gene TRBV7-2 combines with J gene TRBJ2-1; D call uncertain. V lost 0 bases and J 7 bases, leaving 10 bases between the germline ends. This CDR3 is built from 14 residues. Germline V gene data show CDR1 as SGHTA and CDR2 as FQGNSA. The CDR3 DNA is TGTGCCAGCAGCTTAGCTACCATAGCAAATGAGCAGTTCTTC. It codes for CASSLATIANEQFF.

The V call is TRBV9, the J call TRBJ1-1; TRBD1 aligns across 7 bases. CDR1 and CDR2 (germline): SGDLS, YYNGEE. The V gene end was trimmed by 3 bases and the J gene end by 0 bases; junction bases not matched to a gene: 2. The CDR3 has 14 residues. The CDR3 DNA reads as TGTGCCAGCAGCGGGGGACAGTTGAACACTGAAGCTTTCTTT. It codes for CASSGGQLNTEAFF.

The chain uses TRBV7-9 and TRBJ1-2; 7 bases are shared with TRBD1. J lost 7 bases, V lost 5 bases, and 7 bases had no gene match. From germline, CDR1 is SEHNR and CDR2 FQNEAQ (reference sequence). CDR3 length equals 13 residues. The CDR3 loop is CASSIGQASGYTF. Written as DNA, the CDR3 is TGTGCCAGCAGCATTGGACAGGCTAGTGGCTACACCTTC.

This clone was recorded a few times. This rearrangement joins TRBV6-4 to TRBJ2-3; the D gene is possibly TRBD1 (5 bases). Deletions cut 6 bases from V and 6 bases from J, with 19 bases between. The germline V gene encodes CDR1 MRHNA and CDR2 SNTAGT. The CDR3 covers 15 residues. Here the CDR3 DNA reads TGTGCCAGCAGCGACACCACCTCTGGGGCGGATACGCAGTATTTT. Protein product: CASSDTTSGADTQYF.

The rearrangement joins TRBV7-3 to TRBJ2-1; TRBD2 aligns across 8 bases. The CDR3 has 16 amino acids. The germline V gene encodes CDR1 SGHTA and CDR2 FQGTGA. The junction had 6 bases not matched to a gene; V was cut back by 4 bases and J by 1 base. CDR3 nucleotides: TGTGCCAGCAGCTCCTCTAGCGGGTATTCCTACAATGAGCAGTTCTTC. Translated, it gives CASSSSSGYSYNEQFF.

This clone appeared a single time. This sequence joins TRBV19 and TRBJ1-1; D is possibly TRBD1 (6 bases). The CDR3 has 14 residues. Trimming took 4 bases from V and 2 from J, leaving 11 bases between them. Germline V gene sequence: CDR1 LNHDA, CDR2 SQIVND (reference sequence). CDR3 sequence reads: CASSNRVANTEAFF. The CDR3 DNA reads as TGTGCCAGTAGTAACAGGGTAGCAAACACTGAAGCTTTCTTT.

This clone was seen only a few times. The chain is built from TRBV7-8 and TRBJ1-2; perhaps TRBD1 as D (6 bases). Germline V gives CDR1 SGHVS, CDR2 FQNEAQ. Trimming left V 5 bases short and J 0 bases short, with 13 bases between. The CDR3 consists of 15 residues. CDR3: CASSLRGGANYGYTF. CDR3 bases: TGTGCCAGCAGCCTTAGAGGGGGGGCTAACTATGGCTACACCTTC. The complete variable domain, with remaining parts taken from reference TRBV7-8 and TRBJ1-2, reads GAGVSQSPRYKVAKRGQDVALRCDPISGHVSLFWYQQALGQGPEFLTYFQNEAQLDKSGLPSDRFFAERPEGSVSTLKIQRTQQEDSAVYLCASSLRGGANYGYTFGSGTRLTVV.

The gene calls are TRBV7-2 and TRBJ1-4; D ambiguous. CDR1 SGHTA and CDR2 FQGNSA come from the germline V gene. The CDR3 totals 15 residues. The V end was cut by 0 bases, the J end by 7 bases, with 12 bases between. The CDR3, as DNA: TGTGCCAGCAGCTTAGCGGCGGGTAGATTTGAAAAACTGTTTTTT. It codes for CASSLAAGRFEKLFF.

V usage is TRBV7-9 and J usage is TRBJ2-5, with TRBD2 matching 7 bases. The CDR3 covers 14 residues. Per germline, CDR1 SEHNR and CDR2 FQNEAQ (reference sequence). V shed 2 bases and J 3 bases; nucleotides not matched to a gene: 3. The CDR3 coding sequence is TGTGCCAGCAGCTTACTAGCGGAGAAAGAGACCCAGTACTTC. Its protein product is CASSLLAEKETQYF. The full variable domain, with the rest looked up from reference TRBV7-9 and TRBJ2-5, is DTGVSQNPRHKITKRGQNVTFRCDPISEHNRLYWYRQTLGQGPEFLTYFQNEAQLEKSRLLSDRFSAERPKGSFSTLEIQRTEQGDSAMYLCASSLLAEKETQYFGPGTRLLVL.

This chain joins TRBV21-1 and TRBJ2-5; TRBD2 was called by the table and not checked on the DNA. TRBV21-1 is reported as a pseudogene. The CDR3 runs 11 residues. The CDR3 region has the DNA TGTGCCAGCATCGACCAAGAGACCCAGTACTTC. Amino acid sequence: CASIDQETQYF.

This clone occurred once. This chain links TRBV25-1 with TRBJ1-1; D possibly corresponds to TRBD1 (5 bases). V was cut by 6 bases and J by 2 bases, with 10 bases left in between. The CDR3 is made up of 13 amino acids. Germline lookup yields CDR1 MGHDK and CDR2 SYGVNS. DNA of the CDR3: TGTGCCAGCAGCCGAGACAGTAACACTGAAGCTTTCTTT. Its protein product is CASSRDSNTEAFF.

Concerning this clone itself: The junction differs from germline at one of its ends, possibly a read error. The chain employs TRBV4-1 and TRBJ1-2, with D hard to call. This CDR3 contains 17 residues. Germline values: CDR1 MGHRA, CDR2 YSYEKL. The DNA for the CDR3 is TGCGTCAGCAGCCCAAAGGTTTCTGGGGAGTCTTACTATGGCTACACCTTC. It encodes CVSSPKVSGESYYGYTF.

Written as DNA, the CDR3 is TGTGCCAGCAGCTCGTGGAGCTCTGGGGCCAACGTCCTGACTTTC. It codes for CASSSWSSGANVLTF. The V and J genes are TRBV7-2 and TRBJ2-6, with D unclear. CDR1 and CDR2 from the germline V gene are SGHTA and FQGNSA. Deletions cut 4 bases from V and 0 bases from J, with 7 bases between. CDR3 length: 15 residues.

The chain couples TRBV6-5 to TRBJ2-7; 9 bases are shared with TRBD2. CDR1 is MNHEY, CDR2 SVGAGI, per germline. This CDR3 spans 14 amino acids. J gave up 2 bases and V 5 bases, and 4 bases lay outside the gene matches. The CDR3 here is CASSRASGTYEQYF. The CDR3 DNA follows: TGTGCCAGCAGTCGGGCTAGCGGGACCTACGAGCAGTACTTC.

CDR3 DNA: TGTGCCAGCAGCCCCCCAGGAAGGGGCGAGCAGTACTTC. Protein product: CASSPPGRGEQYF. This sequence joins TRBV7-9 and TRBJ2-7; D perhaps matches TRBD1 (5 bases). The CDR3 totals 13 residues. CDR1 and CDR2 (germline): SEHNR, FQNEAQ (reference sequence). V lost 5 bases, J lost 6 bases, and 14 bases lay in between.

The CDR3 protein is CASSQETGGRQETQYF. CDR3 in DNA: TGCGCCAGCAGCCAAGAGACAGGGGGGCGGCAAGAGACCCAGTACTTC. The chain links TRBV4-3 to TRBJ2-5; 9 bases are shared with TRBD1. With 0 bases clipped from V and 2 bases from J, the junction kept 4 bases outside the gene matches. The CDR3 spans 16 residues. CDR1 is LGHNA and CDR2 is YSLEER in the germline V gene.

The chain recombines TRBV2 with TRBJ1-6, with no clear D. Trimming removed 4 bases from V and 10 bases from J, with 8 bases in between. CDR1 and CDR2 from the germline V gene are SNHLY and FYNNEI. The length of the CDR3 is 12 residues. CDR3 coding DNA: TGTGCCAGCAGTGTTGGCTTATCACCCCTCCACTTT. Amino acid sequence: CASSVGLSPLHF.